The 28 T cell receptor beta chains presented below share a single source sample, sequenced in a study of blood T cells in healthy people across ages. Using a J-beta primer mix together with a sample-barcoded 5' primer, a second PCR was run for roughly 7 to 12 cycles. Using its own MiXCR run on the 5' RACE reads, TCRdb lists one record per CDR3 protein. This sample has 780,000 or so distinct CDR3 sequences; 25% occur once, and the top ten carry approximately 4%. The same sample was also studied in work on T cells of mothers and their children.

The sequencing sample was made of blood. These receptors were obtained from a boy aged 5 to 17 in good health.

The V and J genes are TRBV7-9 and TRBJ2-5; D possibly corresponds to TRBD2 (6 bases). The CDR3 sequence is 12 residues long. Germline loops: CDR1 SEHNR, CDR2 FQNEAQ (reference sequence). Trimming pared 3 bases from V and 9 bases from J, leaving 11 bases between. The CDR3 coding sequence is TGTGCCAGCAGCTTCGGAGGGGAGGCCCAGTACTTC. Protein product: CASSFGGEAQYF.

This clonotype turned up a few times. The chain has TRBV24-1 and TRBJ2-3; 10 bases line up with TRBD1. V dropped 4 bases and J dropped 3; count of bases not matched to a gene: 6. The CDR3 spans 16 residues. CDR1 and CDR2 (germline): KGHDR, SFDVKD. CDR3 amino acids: CATSDPGQGTTDTQYF. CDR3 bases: TGTGCCACCAGTGACCCGGGACAGGGGACTACAGATACGCAGTATTTT.

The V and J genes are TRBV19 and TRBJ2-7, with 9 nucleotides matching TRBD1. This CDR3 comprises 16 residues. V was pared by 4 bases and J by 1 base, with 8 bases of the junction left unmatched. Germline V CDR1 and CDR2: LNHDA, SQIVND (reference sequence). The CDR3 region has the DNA TGTGCCAGTAGTACTGTTGGGACAGGGCCTTCCTACGAGCAGTACTTC. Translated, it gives CASSTVGTGPSYEQYF.

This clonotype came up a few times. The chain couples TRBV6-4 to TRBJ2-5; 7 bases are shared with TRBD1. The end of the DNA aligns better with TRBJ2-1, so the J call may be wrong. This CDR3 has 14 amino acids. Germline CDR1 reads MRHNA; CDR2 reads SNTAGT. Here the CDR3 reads CASSDQQGSNEQFF. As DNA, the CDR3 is TGTGCCAGCAGTGACCAACAGGGGAGCAATGAGCAGTTCTTC.

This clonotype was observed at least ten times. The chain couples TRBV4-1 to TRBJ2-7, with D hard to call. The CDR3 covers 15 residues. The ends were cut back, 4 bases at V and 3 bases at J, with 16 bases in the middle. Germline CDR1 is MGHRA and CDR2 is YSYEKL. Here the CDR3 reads CASSLATGLIYEQYF. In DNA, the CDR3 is TGCGCCAGCAGCCTCGCGACGGGCCTGATCTACGAGCAGTACTTC.

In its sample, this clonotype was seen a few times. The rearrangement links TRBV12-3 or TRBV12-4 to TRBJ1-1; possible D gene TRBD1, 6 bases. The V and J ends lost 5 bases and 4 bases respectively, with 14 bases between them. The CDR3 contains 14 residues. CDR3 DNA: TGTGCCAGCAGTGGTCAGGGGAGGAGCACTGAAGCTTTCTTT. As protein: CASSGQGRSTEAFF.

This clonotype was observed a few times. The CDR3 protein is CASSTRLAGAGELFF. Written as DNA, the CDR3 is TGTGCCAGCAGCACCAGACTAGCGGGAGCCGGGGAGCTGTTTTTT. The J gene is TRBJ2-2, the V gene TRBV7-2; 12 bases are shared with TRBD2. This CDR3 spans 15 amino acids. Losses at the gene ends were 5 bases for V and 6 bases for J; bases not matched to a gene: 4. Germline CDR1 SGHTA, CDR2 FQGNSA. The full variable domain, in which reference TRBV7-2 and TRBJ2-2 provide the parts outside the CDR3, is GAGVSQSPSNKVTEKGKDVELRCDPISGHTALYWYRQSLGQGLEFLIYFQGNSAPDKSGLPSDRFSAERTGGSVSTLTIQRTQQEDSAVYLCASSTRLAGAGELFFGEGSRLTVL.

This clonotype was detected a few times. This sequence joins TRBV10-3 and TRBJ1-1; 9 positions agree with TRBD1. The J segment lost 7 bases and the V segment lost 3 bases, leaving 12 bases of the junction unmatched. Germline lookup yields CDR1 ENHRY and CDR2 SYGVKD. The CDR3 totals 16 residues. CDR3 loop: CAISDFISTGGNEAFF. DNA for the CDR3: TGTGCCATCAGTGACTTTATTTCTACAGGGGGCAATGAAGCTTTCTTT.

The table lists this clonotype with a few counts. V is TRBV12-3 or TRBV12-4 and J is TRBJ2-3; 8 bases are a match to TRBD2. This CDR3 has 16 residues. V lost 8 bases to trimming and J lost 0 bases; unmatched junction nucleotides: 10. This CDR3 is CASVMGLAGSTDTQYF. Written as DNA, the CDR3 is TGTGCCAGCGTCATGGGGCTAGCGGGTAGCACAGATACGCAGTATTTT.

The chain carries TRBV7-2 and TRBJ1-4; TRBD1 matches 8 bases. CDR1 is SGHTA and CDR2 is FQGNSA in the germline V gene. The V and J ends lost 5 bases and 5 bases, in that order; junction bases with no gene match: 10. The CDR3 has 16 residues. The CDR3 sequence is CASSQRTGSENEKLFF. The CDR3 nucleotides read TGTGCCAGCAGCCAAAGGACAGGGTCGGAAAATGAAAAACTGTTTTTT. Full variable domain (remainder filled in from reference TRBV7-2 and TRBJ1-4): GAGVSQSPSNKVTEKGKDVELRCDPISGHTALYWYRQSLGQGLEFLIYFQGNSAPDKSGLPSDRFSAERTGGSVSTLTIQRTQQEDSAVYLCASSQRTGSENEKLFFGSGTQLSVL.

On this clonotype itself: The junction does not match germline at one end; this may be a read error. In nucleotides, the CDR3 is TGTGCCAGCAGTGAAATATGGTCAGGGCTTGGAGAGACCCTGTACTTC. It specifies CASSEIWSGLGETLYF. The chain carries TRBV2 and TRBJ2-1, with a weak D call TRBD1 (5 bases). Germline V gene lookup returns CDR1 SNHLY and CDR2 FYNNEI. CDR3 length equals 16 residues.

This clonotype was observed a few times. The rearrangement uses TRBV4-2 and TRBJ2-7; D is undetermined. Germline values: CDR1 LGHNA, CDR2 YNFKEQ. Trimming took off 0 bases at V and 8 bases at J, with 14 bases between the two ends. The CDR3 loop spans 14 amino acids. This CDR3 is CASSQDLYTEKQYF. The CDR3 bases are TGTGCCAGCAGCCAAGACCTTTACACGGAGAAGCAGTACTTC.

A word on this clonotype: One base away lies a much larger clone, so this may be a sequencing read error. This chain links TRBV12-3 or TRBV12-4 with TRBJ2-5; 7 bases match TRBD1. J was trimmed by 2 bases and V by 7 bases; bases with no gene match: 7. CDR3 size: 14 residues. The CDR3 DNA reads TGTGCCAGCAACCAAGGGACAGCACAAGAGACCCAGTACTTC. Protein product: CASNQGTAQETQYF.

DNA of the CDR3: TGTGCCATCGACGCAGGGGCGAACACTGAAGCTTTCTTT. This codes for CAIDAGANTEAFF. This chain joins TRBV10-3 and TRBJ1-1; a possible D gene is TRBD1 (6 bases). The V and J ends lost 8 bases and 1 base respectively, with 11 bases between them. The CDR3 extends over 13 amino acids. CDR1 is ENHRY and CDR2 is SYGVKD in the germline V gene.

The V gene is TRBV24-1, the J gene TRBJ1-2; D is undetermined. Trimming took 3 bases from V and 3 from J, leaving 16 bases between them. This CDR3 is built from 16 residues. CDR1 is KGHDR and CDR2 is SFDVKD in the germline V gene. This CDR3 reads CATSDTNSGLYYGYTF. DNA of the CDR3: TGTGCCACCAGTGATACCAATAGTGGGTTGTACTATGGCTACACCTTC.

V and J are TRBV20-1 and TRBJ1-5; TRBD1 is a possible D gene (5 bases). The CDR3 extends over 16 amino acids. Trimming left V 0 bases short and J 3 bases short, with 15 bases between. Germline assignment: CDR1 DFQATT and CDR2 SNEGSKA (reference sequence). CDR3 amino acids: CSARDWQGSYNQPQHF. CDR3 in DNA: TGCAGTGCTAGAGATTGGCAGGGATCTTACAATCAGCCCCAGCATTTT.

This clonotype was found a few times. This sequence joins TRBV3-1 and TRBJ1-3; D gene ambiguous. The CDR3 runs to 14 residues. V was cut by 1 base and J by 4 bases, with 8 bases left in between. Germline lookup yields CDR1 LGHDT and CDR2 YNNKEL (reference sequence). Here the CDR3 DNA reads TGTGCCAGCAGCCAAGGGTCACGGGGAAACACCATATATTTT. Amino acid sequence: CASSQGSRGNTIYF.

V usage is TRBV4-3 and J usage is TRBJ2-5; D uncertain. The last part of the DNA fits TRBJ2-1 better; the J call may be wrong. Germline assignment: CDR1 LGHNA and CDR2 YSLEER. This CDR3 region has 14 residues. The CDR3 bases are TGCGCCAGCAGCCAAGACCGGAATAGCTATGAGCAGTTCTTC. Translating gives CASSQDRNSYEQFF.

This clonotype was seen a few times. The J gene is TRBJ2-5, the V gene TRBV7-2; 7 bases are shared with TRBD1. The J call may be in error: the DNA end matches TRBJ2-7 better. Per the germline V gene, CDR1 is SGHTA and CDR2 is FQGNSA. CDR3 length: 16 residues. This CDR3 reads CASSLTGSPVNYEQYF. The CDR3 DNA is TGTGCCAGCAGCTTGACAGGGAGTCCCGTAAATTACGAGCAGTACTTC.

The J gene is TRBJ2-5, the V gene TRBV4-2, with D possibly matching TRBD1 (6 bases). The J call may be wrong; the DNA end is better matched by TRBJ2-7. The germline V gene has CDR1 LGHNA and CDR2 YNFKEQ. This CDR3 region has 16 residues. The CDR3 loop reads CASSQGLDSAPYEQYF. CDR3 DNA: TGTGCCAGCAGCCAAGGTCTGGACAGTGCCCCCTACGAGCAGTACTTC.

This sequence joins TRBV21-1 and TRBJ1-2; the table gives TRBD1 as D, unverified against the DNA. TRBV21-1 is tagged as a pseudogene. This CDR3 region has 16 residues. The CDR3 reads CASSRRRDRGHNGYTF. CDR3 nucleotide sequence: TGTGCCAGCAGCCGACGACGGGACAGGGGGCATAATGGCTACACCTTC.

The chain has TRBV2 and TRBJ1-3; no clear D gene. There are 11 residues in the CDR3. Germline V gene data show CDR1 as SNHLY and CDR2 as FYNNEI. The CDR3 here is CARLGGNTIYF. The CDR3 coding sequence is TGTGCTCGCCTAGGGGGAAACACCATATATTTT.

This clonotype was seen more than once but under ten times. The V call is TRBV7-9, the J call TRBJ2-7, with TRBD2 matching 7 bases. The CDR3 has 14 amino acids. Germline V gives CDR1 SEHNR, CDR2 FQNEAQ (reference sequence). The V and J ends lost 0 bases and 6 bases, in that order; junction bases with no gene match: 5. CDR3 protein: CASSLARGGSEQYF. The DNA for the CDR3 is TGTGCCAGCAGCTTAGCGCGGGGAGGGTCCGAGCAGTACTTC.

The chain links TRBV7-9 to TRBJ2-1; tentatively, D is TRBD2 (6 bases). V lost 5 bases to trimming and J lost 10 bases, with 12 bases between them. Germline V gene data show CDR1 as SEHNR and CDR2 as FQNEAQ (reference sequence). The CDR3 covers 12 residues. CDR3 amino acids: CASSTTSFEQFF. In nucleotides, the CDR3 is TGTGCCAGCAGCACTACTAGCTTCGAGCAGTTCTTC.

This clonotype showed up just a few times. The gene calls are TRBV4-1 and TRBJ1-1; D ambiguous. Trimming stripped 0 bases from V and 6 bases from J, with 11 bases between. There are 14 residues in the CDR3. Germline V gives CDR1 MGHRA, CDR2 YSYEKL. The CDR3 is CASSQDRSTPEAFF. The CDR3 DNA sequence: TGCGCCAGCAGCCAAGATCGGTCCACCCCTGAAGCTTTCTTT.

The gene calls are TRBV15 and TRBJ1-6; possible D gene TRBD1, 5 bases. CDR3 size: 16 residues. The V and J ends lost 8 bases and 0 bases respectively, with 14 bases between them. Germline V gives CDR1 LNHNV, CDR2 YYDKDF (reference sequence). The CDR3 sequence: CATSAGQSSYNSPLHF. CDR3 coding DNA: TGTGCCACCTCCGCAGGACAAAGCTCCTATAATTCACCCCTCCACTTT.

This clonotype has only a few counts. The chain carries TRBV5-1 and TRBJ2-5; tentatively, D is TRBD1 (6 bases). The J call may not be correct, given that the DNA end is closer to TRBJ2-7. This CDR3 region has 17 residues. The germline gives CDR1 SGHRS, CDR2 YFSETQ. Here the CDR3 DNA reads TGCGCCAGCAGCTCGACCCAAGGACAGCACTTTACCTACGAGCAGTACTTC. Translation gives CASSSTQGQHFTYEQYF.

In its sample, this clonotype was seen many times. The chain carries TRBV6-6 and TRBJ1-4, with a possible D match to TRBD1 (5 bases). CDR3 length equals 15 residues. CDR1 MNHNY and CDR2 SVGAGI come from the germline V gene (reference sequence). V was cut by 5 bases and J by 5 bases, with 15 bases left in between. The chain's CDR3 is CASSHFLQGNEKLFF. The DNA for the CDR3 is TGTGCCAGCAGTCACTTCCTTCAGGGCAATGAAAAACTGTTTTTT.